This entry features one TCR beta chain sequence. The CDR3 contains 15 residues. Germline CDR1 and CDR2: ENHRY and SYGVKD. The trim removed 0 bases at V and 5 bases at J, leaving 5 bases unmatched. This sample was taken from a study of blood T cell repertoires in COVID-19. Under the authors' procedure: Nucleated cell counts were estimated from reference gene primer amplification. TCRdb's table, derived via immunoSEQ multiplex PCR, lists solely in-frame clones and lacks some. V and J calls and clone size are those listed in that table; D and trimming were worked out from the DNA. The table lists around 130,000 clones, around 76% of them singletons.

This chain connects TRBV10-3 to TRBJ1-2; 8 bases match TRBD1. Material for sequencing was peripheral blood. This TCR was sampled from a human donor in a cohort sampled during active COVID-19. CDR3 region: CAISESGQGAYGYTF. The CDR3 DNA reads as TGTGCCATCAGTGAGTCCGGACAGGGAGCATATGGCTACACCTTC.